The 30 T cell receptor beta chains presented below share a single source sample, sequenced in a study of cytomegalovirus exposure and HLA in healthy donors. Sequencing used immunoSEQ multiplex PCR; TCRdb keeps in-frame clones, though not all of them. In the table there are 250,000 to 400,000 clones, about 90% of which are singletons. Sequenced input: PBMCs. The receptor set was obtained from a woman in her twenties or thirties in good health and CMV-seropositive.

The CDR3 here is CAWSALTGELFF. In DNA form, the CDR3 reads TGTGCCTGGAGTGCCCTCACCGGGGAGCTGTTTTTT. The chain recombines TRBV30 with TRBJ2-2; D remains unclear. The ends were cut back, 1 base at V and 4 bases at J, with 4 bases in the middle. This CDR3 region has 12 residues. Germline V CDR1 and CDR2: GTSNPN, SVGIG (reference sequence).

This chain connects TRBV4-1 to TRBJ2-5; D gene uncertain. Per the germline V gene, CDR1 is MGHRA and CDR2 is YSYEKL. CDR3 length: 14 amino acids. Trimming removed 0 bases at V and 4 bases at J, with 9 bases between. The CDR3, as DNA: TGCGCCAGCAGCCAAGAGCCAACCCGAGAGACCCAGTACTTC. Protein product: CASSQEPTRETQYF.

V is TRBV10-3 and J is TRBJ1-5; 8 positions agree with TRBD1. CDR1 and CDR2 from the germline V gene are ENHRY and SYGVKD. Trimming at V came to 3 bases and at J to 7 bases, leaving 5 bases not matched to a gene. The CDR3 loop spans 14 amino acids. CDR3 DNA: TGTGCCATCAGTGACGGACAGGGTCGCCAGCCCCAGCATTTT. It translates to CAISDGQGRQPQHF.

The V and J genes are TRBV7-8 and TRBJ2-1; TRBD2 matches at 13 bases. V shed 5 bases and J 7 bases; nucleotides not matched to a gene: 5. From germline, CDR1 is SGHVS and CDR2 FQNEAQ. The CDR3 spans 15 residues. CDR3 sequence reads: CASSKGLAGLNEQFF. Written as DNA, the CDR3 is TGTGCCAGCAGCAAGGGACTAGCGGGGTTGAATGAGCAGTTCTTC.

About this clone itself: One end of the junction fails to match germline, which may point to a read error. The CDR3 loop is CASSLGGKKTEAFF. DNA for the CDR3: TGTGCCAGCAGTTTAGGGGGGAAGAAGACTGAAGCTTTCTTT. The gene calls are TRBV7-6 and TRBJ1-1; possible D gene TRBD1, 6 bases. Germline lookup yields CDR1 SGHVS and CDR2 FNYEAQ. The CDR3 spans 14 residues.

This chain joins TRBV9 and TRBJ2-7; TRBD2 matches 7 bases. V lost 0 bases, J lost 3 bases, and 12 bases stayed unmatched. Per the germline V gene, CDR1 is SGDLS and CDR2 is YYNGEE. This CDR3 contains 17 residues. The CDR3 sequence is CASSVVEGKSGNYEQYF. CDR3 DNA: TGTGCCAGCAGCGTAGTGGAGGGGAAGAGCGGGAACTACGAGCAGTACTTC.

The rearrangement uses TRBV5-8 and TRBJ2-1; 10 nucleotides agree with TRBD1. The germline V gene has CDR1 SGHTS and CDR2 YDEGEE. CDR3 length equals 15 residues. V lost 4 bases to trimming and J lost 6 bases; unmatched junction nucleotides: 7. The CDR3 DNA is TGTGCCAGCAGCCAAGGGACAGGGGTGCTCAATGAGCAGTTCTTC. It yields the protein CASSQGTGVLNEQFF.

The chain has TRBV7-9 and TRBJ2-1; 10 bases align to TRBD2. CDR1 and CDR2 (germline): SEHNR, FQNEAQ (reference sequence). The CDR3 runs 19 residues. V was pared by 1 base and J by 0 bases, with 9 bases of the junction left unmatched. The CDR3 bases are TGTGCCAGCAGCTTAGGGCTAGCGGGAGCCACAAGCTCCTACAATGAGCAGTTCTTC. Translation gives CASSLGLAGATSSYNEQFF.

The rearrangement uses TRBV27 and TRBJ2-7; 9 nucleotides align to TRBD2. The V gene's germline CDR1 is MNHEY and CDR2 SMNVEV (reference sequence). V lost 5 bases to trimming and J lost 1 base; unmatched junction nucleotides: 12. This CDR3 has 17 amino acids. The CDR3 nucleotides are TGTGCCAGCAGTCCCCATGAGGGACTAGCCGGATCCTACGAGCAGTACTTC. Its protein is CASSPHEGLAGSYEQYF.

The chain carries TRBV11-2 and TRBJ2-7; 9 nucleotides align to TRBD1. J lost 5 bases, V lost 4 bases, and 6 bases had no gene match. CDR3 size: 14 residues. Germline V gene sequence: CDR1 SGHAT, CDR2 FQNNGV. CDR3: CASSYDRGVNEQYF. The CDR3 nucleotides are TGTGCCAGCAGCTACGACAGGGGGGTTAACGAGCAGTACTTC.

The gene calls are TRBV19 and TRBJ2-7; no definite D call. This CDR3 is built from 15 residues. Between the trimmed V and J ends, which lost 3 bases and 6 bases, there was a span of 18 bases. Germline V gene sequence: CDR1 LNHDA, CDR2 SQIVND (reference sequence). CDR3 sequence: CASSISQLNWGEQYF. The CDR3 nucleotides read TGTGCCAGTAGTATCTCACAGCTCAATTGGGGCGAGCAGTACTTC.

The V call is TRBV5-4, the J call TRBJ2-1; D possibly corresponds to TRBD2 (6 bases). The V gene's germline CDR1 is SGHNT and CDR2 YYREEE (reference sequence). The CDR3 extends over 14 amino acids. The germline V and J ends were trimmed by 5 bases and 8 bases, with 17 bases remaining between them. CDR3 region: CASRPGLRSDEQFF. CDR3 coding DNA: TGTGCCAGCAGGCCGGGACTGAGATCGGATGAGCAGTTCTTC.

The CDR3 protein is CSARSIEPQYF. CDR3 nucleotide sequence: TGCAGTGCTAGGTCCATCGAACCCCAGTACTTC. V gene TRBV20-1 combines with J gene TRBJ2-4; D ambiguous. The ends were cut back, 3 bases at V and 13 bases at J, with 13 bases in the middle. The CDR3 loop spans 11 amino acids. Germline-derived CDR1 and CDR2 are DFQATT and SNEGSKA (reference sequence).

This clone was counted a single time. The chain couples TRBV25-1 to TRBJ1-1; D is perhaps TRBD1 (6 bases). CDR3 size: 13 residues. The V end was cut by 4 bases, the J end by 10 bases, with 16 bases between. From germline, CDR1 is MGHDK and CDR2 SYGVNS. CDR3 amino acids: CASSGLGGRGAFF. The CDR3 DNA reads TGTGCCAGCAGTGGGCTTGGGGGGCGAGGAGCTTTCTTT.

Here the CDR3 reads CASSFQRDPYEQYF. CDR3 in DNA: TGTGCCAGCAGCTTCCAGCGGGACCCCTACGAGCAGTACTTC. This chain uses TRBV7-9 with TRBJ2-7; 7 positions match TRBD2. Trimming removed 3 bases from V and 2 bases from J; junction bases left unmatched: 4. The CDR3 contains 14 residues. From germline, CDR1 is SEHNR and CDR2 FQNEAQ (reference sequence).

V and J are TRBV6-5 and TRBJ2-3, with D perhaps TRBD2 (6 bases). Germline-derived CDR1 and CDR2 are MNHEY and SVGAGI. V lost 6 bases and J 2 bases, leaving 15 bases between the germline ends. CDR3 length: 15 residues. The CDR3 sequence is CASRTGTFNTDTQYF. The CDR3 nucleotides are TGTGCCAGCAGAACCGGGACTTTTAACACAGATACGCAGTATTTT.

This chain links TRBV7-2 with TRBJ2-7; tentatively, D is TRBD2 (5 bases). Looked up from germline, CDR1 is SGHTA and CDR2 is FQGNSA. The V end lost 2 bases, the J end lost 4 bases, and 15 bases lay between the germline ends. The CDR3 length is 15 residues. CDR3 DNA sequence: TGTGCCAGCAGCTTACAGGCTAGTTCGGGGTACGAGCAGTACTTC. It codes for CASSLQASSGYEQYF.

V is TRBV6-5 and J is TRBJ2-1, with no clear D. CDR1 and CDR2 (germline): MNHEY, SVGAGI. There are 13 residues in the CDR3. V dropped 5 bases and J dropped 4 bases, with 9 bases sitting between them. The CDR3 region is CASSQSSYNEQFF. The CDR3 region has the DNA TGTGCCAGCAGTCAGAGCTCTTACAATGAGCAGTTCTTC.

Note on this clone: A junction boundary mismatches the germline segment, possibly from a read error. The V call is TRBV18, the J call TRBJ2-7; D possibly corresponds to TRBD2 (8 bases). CDR3 size: 16 residues. Germline V lookup: CDR1 KGHSH, CDR2 LQKENI. CDR3 nucleotide sequence: TGTGCCAGTTCACCCCAAAGGGGGCGGGAGGTTGGTGAGCAGTACTTC. This translates into CASSPQRGREVGEQYF. Using reference TRBV18 and TRBJ2-7 for the parts outside the CDR3, the full variable domain is NAGVMQNPRHLVRRRGQEARLRCSPMKGHSHVYWYRQLPEEGLKFMVYLQKENIIDESGMPKERFSAEFPKEGPSILRIQQVVRGDSAAYFCASSPQRGREVGEQYFGPGTRLTVT.

The V and J genes are TRBV2 and TRBJ2-5; no clear D. Germline CDR1 is SNHLY and CDR2 is FYNNEI. The CDR3 totals 17 residues. V was clipped by 6 bases and J by 6 bases, with 26 bases between them. The CDR3 region is CASRNGPLGSSPQTQYF. The DNA of the CDR3 is TGTGCCAGCAGGAACGGTCCTCTCGGATCTAGTCCCCAGACCCAGTACTTC.

This chain joins TRBV7-2 and TRBJ2-4; no clear D gene. The CDR3 totals 12 residues. Trimming took 4 bases from V and 9 from J, leaving 10 bases between them. CDR1 SGHTA and CDR2 FQGNSA come from the germline V gene. The CDR3 region is CASSSPSAIQYF. The CDR3 bases are TGTGCCAGCAGCTCCCCCTCTGCCATTCAGTACTTC.

The chain combines TRBV7-6 with TRBJ2-7; D possibly uses TRBD1 or TRBD2 (5 bases each). V lost 1 base to trimming and J lost 6 bases, with 19 bases between them. This CDR3 spans 16 amino acids. Germline-derived CDR1 and CDR2 are SGHVS and FNYEAQ. The CDR3 sequence: CASSLEVGTLPGEQYF. The CDR3 DNA reads as TGTGCCAGCAGCTTAGAGGTCGGGACCCTACCGGGCGAGCAGTACTTC.

The chain combines TRBV6-5 with TRBJ1-6; no firm D call. CDR3 length: 14 amino acids. The V end lost 8 bases, the J end lost 7 bases, and 15 bases lay between the germline ends. Germline-derived CDR1 and CDR2 are MNHEY and SVGAGI. The CDR3: CASQFKALNSPLHF. Here the CDR3 DNA reads TGTGCCAGCCAGTTTAAGGCCCTCAATTCACCCCTCCACTTT.

The chain couples TRBV27 to TRBJ1-1; D possibly corresponds to TRBD1 (6 bases). Germline CDR1 is MNHEY and CDR2 is SMNVEV (reference sequence). V was shortened by 7 bases and J by 0 bases, with 12 bases between the two germline ends. The CDR3 is 14 residues long. The CDR3 DNA reads TGTGCCAGCAATCAACAGGGCATGAACACTGAAGCTTTCTTT. The encoded protein is CASNQQGMNTEAFF.

V and J are TRBV6-4 and TRBJ2-2, with TRBD2 identical over 15 bases. The germline V gene has CDR1 MRHNA and CDR2 SNTAGT. Germline trimming cut 2 bases from V and 1 base from J; bases unmatched to any gene: 8. This CDR3 region has 20 residues. CDR3 DNA sequence: TGTGCCAGCAGTGACGGGACTAGCGGGGGGAAAGGGTGGAACACCGGGGAGCTGTTTTTT. Protein: CASSDGTSGGKGWNTGELFF.

The chain carries TRBV27 and TRBJ2-5, with a weak D call TRBD2 (5 bases). CDR3 length equals 15 residues. Germline V gene data show CDR1 as MNHEY and CDR2 as SMNVEV (reference sequence). The V end lost 3 bases, the J end lost 5 bases, and 16 bases lay between the germline ends. The CDR3 loop is CASSLRASTKETQYF. CDR3 sequence (DNA): TGTGCCAGCAGTTTGAGGGCTTCCACGAAGGAGACCCAGTACTTC.

This chain uses TRBV7-8 with TRBJ2-2; tentatively, D is TRBD1 or TRBD2 (5 bases each). Germline CDR1 SGHVS, CDR2 FQNEAQ. V lost 8 bases and J lost 0, with 10 bases in between. CDR3 length equals 14 residues. The CDR3 DNA reads TGTGCCAGCGAGGGACCGACGAACACCGGGGAGCTGTTTTTT. This codes for CASEGPTNTGELFF.

The rearrangement links TRBV28 to TRBJ1-1, with D uncertain. The CDR3 length is 14 residues. Germline CDR1 MDHEN, CDR2 SYDVKM. V shed 3 bases and J shed 2 bases, with 10 bases lying between them. The CDR3 nucleotides read TGTGCCAGCAGTTTGATATCGGTTAACACTGAAGCTTTCTTT. Its protein is CASSLISVNTEAFF.

The chain carries TRBV7-3 and TRBJ2-7; no reliable D call. The CDR3 has 12 residues. The germline V gene encodes CDR1 SGHTA and CDR2 FQGTGA. V lost 1 base to trimming and J lost 4 bases, with 5 bases between them. The chain's CDR3 is CASSLNVYEQYF. The DNA for the CDR3 is TGTGCCAGCAGCTTAAATGTGTACGAGCAGTACTTC. The variable domain in full, with the rest retrieved from reference TRBV7-3 and TRBJ2-7, is GAGVSQTPSNKVTEKGKYVELRCDPISGHTALYWYRQSLGQGPEFLIYFQGTGAADDSGLPNDRFFAVRPEGSVSTLKIQRTERGDSAVYLCASSLNVYEQYFGPGTRLTVT.

The chain is built from TRBV5-4 and TRBJ2-1; 7 nucleotides match TRBD2. With V trimmed by 1 base and J by 4 bases, 5 bases remained unmatched. The germline CDR1 and CDR2 sequences are SGHNT and YYREEE (reference sequence). The CDR3 covers 15 residues. The CDR3 region is CASSLRAGNYNEQFF. CDR3 nucleotide sequence: TGTGCCAGCAGCTTGAGAGCGGGAAATTACAATGAGCAGTTCTTC.